The 21 T cell receptor beta chains in this list originate from one sample, sequenced in a study of cytomegalovirus exposure and HLA in healthy donors. Primers for the PCR totalled 60 Vbeta and 13 Jbeta. The repertoire was sequenced with immunoSEQ multiplex PCR; TCRdb's copy has only in-frame clones and lacks some. The sample includes around 200,000 clones, more than 75% of them seen just once. Sequencing was done on a sample of PBMCs. Every receptor here comes from a woman between 40 and 50 years old in good health and CMV-seronegative.

The genes are TRBV6-5 and TRBJ2-5; 7 nucleotides agree with TRBD1. V lost 2 bases, J lost 4 bases, and 4 bases stayed unmatched. Germline V gene sequence: CDR1 MNHEY, CDR2 SVGAGI. The CDR3 has 14 residues. The CDR3 region is CASSYRGRSETQYF. CDR3 DNA sequence: TGTGCCAGCAGTTACAGGGGGCGCTCAGAGACCCAGTACTTC.

V gene TRBV7-6 combines with J gene TRBJ2-5; 7 bases are a match to TRBD1. The CDR3 totals 15 residues. Trimming removed 3 bases from V and 2 bases from J; junction bases left unmatched: 6. From germline, CDR1 is SGHVS and CDR2 FNYEAQ. CDR3 sequence: CASSFSTGIQETQYF. For the CDR3, the DNA is TGTGCCAGCAGCTTCTCGACAGGGATTCAAGAGACCCAGTACTTC.

This chain links TRBV5-1 with TRBJ1-2; D might be TRBD1 (5 bases). Trimming removed 0 bases at V and 2 bases at J, with 8 bases between. Germline assignment: CDR1 SGHRS and CDR2 YFSETQ. This CDR3 contains 14 residues. The CDR3 nucleotides read TGCGCCAGCAGCTTGGGGGGCAGAAACTATGGCTACACCTTC. Translated: CASSLGGRNYGYTF.

The J gene is TRBJ2-3, the V gene TRBV7-2; TRBD2 matches at 7 bases. V trimming: 2 bases; J trimming: 4 bases; junction bases outside the gene matches: 9. Per the germline V gene, CDR1 is SGHTA and CDR2 is FQGNSA. The CDR3 contains 16 residues. DNA for the CDR3: TGTGCCAGCAGCTTAAAGTGGCGGGAGCGGGCAGATACGCAGTATTTT. Translation: CASSLKWRERADTQYF.

The V gene is TRBV15, the J gene TRBJ2-7; possibly TRBD2 for D (6 bases). Per the germline V gene, CDR1 is LNHNV and CDR2 is YYDKDF (reference sequence). Trimming stripped 0 bases from V and 0 bases from J, with 15 bases between. The CDR3 extends over 17 amino acids. The CDR3 DNA is TGTGCCACCAGCAGAGATCCCCTAGCGATTTACTCCTACGAGCAGTACTTC. As protein: CATSRDPLAIYSYEQYF. Supplemented by reference TRBV15 and TRBJ2-7, the full variable domain reads DAMVIQNPRYQVTQFGKPVTLSCSQTLNHNVMYWYQQKSSQAPKLLFHYYDKDFNNEADTPDNFQSRRPNTSFCFLDIRSPGLGDTAMYLCATSRDPLAIYSYEQYFGPGTRLTVT.

The rearrangement joins TRBV5-5 to TRBJ1-4; D is unclear. Germline CDR1 reads SGHKS; CDR2 reads YYEKEE (reference sequence). The CDR3 is made up of 15 amino acids. The V end lost 2 bases, the J end lost 4 bases, and 12 bases lay between the germline ends. CDR3: CASSFFPSINEKLFF. DNA for the CDR3: TGTGCCAGCAGCTTTTTCCCCAGTATTAATGAAAAACTGTTTTTT.

The chain uses TRBV15 and TRBJ2-7, with a weak D call TRBD2 (6 bases). The CDR3 covers 19 residues. The ends were cut back, 3 bases at V and 3 bases at J, with 27 bases in the middle. Germline V lookup: CDR1 LNHNV, CDR2 YYDKDF (reference sequence). The CDR3 DNA sequence: TGTGCCACCAGCAGGGGACTCTCGGAAGGGGTAGAGTCCTTCTACGAGCAGTACTTC. Its protein product is CATSRGLSEGVESFYEQYF.

This clone has more than one count but fewer than ten. The gene calls are TRBV30 and TRBJ2-4, with TRBD2 identical over 10 bases. The germline V gene encodes CDR1 GTSNPN and CDR2 SVGIG (reference sequence). After removal of 0 bases from V and 6 bases from J, the junction contained 11 bases not matched to a gene. CDR3 length: 17 amino acids. The CDR3 nucleotides are TGTGCCTGGAGTGTACGGCTAGCGGGAGTTGCAAGAAACATTCAGTACTTC. It translates to CAWSVRLAGVARNIQYF.

V gene TRBV7-8 combines with J gene TRBJ2-3; D may be TRBD2 (6 bases). With 5 bases removed from V and 3 bases from J, the gap between germline ends came to 15 bases. CDR1 SGHVS and CDR2 FQNEAQ come from the germline V gene. The CDR3 totals 15 residues. The CDR3 nucleotides are TGTGCCAGCAGCCTCTTCCCTCGGGGGACAGATACGCAGTATTTT. Protein: CASSLFPRGTDTQYF.

Turning to this clone: Sequence at one end of the junction differs from germline and may be a read error. The V and J genes are TRBV30 and TRBJ1-4; D is unresolved. In germline, CDR1 is GTSNPN, CDR2 SVGIG (reference sequence). CDR3 length: 11 amino acids. CDR3 amino acids: CAWGVPQKLFF. CDR3 coding DNA: TGTGCCTGGGGTGTACCGCAGAAACTGTTTTTT.

J is TRBJ1-1 and V is TRBV5-1, with 7 bases that match TRBD1. The CDR3 sequence is 15 residues long. Germline-derived CDR1 and CDR2 are SGHRS and YFSETQ. The ends lost 5 bases at V and 1 base at J; junction bases unmatched: 8. In nucleotides, the CDR3 is TGCGCCAGCAGGCCCCCGGGACAGCAGAACACTGAAGCTTTCTTT. It yields the protein CASRPPGQQNTEAFF.

There are a few counts of this clone. CDR3 region: CASSPTSSYEQYF. The DNA of the CDR3 is TGTGCCAGCTCACCGACTAGTTCCTACGAGCAGTACTTC. V and J are TRBV18 and TRBJ2-5; D is perhaps TRBD2 (6 bases). The tail of the sequence fits TRBJ2-7 better, so the J call may be wrong. CDR3 length: 13 amino acids. Germline assignment: CDR1 KGHSH and CDR2 LQKENI.

This clone was counted between two and nine times. The chain carries TRBV9 and TRBJ2-3, with 13 bases identical to TRBD2. The CDR3 has 18 residues. The junction had 7 bases not matched to a gene; V was cut back by 3 bases and J by 0 bases. Germline loops: CDR1 SGDLS, CDR2 YYNGEE. CDR3 loop: CASSGEGTSGTSTDTQYF. CDR3 sequence (DNA): TGTGCCAGCAGCGGCGAGGGGACTAGCGGGACTAGCACAGATACGCAGTATTTT.

J is TRBJ2-7 and V is TRBV27; D possibly corresponds to TRBD2 (5 bases). The length of the CDR3 is 13 residues. Per the germline V gene, CDR1 is MNHEY and CDR2 is SMNVEV (reference sequence). Between the trimmed V and J ends, which lost 6 bases and 5 bases, there was a span of 14 bases. This CDR3 reads CASSHSPLDEQYF. The CDR3 nucleotides read TGTGCCAGCAGCCACTCCCCACTAGACGAGCAGTACTTC.

The rearrangement uses TRBV5-1 and TRBJ1-1; 9 nucleotides line up with TRBD1. Germline V gene lookup returns CDR1 SGHRS and CDR2 YFSETQ. CDR3 length: 18 residues. Germline trimming cut 0 bases from V and 1 base from J; bases unmatched to any gene: 10. The CDR3, as DNA: TGCGCCAGCAGCTTGGCAGGACAGGGGAGGGGCAAGAACACTGAAGCTTTCTTT. The encoded protein is CASSLAGQGRGKNTEAFF.

A word on this clone: Other DNA sequences in the same sample also yield this CDR3. The chain recombines TRBV9 with TRBJ1-2, with unresolved D. There are 14 residues in the CDR3. The V gene lost 0 bases and the J gene lost 3 bases, with 9 bases spanning the gap. Germline V gene sequence: CDR1 SGDLS, CDR2 YYNGEE. CDR3 residues: CASSVGGGDYGYTF. The CDR3, as DNA: TGTGCCAGCAGCGTAGGCGGCGGGGACTATGGCTACACCTTC.

The chain is built from TRBV10-1 and TRBJ1-5; D possibly corresponds to TRBD1 (6 bases). Germline CDR1 is WNHNN and CDR2 is SYGVQD (reference sequence). This CDR3 is built from 15 residues. Trimming removed 9 bases from V and 2 bases from J, with 17 bases in between. CDR3 coding DNA: TGCGCCAGGGACAGTAGAAGGGGCGGCAATCAGCCCCAGCATTTT. Encoded protein: CARDSRRGGNQPQHF.

The CDR3 region has the DNA TGTGCCAGTAGTATCTTGGGGGCGGGAGCTTTCTTT. Residues: CASSILGAGAFF. The chain carries TRBV19 and TRBJ1-1, with D possibly being TRBD1 (6 bases). V was trimmed by 3 bases and J by 10 bases, leaving 12 bases between them. Germline values: CDR1 LNHDA, CDR2 SQIVND (reference sequence). There are 12 residues in the CDR3.

The chain recombines TRBV6-4 with TRBJ1-1, with 8 positions matching TRBD1. V lost 5 bases and J lost 3; bases outside the gene matches: 14. Per germline, CDR1 MRHNA and CDR2 SNTAGT. The CDR3 totals 17 residues. The CDR3 DNA reads as TGTGCCAGCAGTCACTGGGGACAGGCACCTTATTACACTGAAGCTTTCTTT. Translation: CASSHWGQAPYYTEAFF.

V is TRBV6-1 and J is TRBJ1-6, with TRBD1 matching 7 bases. The CDR3 consists of 14 residues. The ends lost 6 bases at V and 14 bases at J; junction bases unmatched: 13. Germline loops: CDR1 MNHNS, CDR2 SASEGT. The chain's CDR3 is CASSKTGDRVALHF. The DNA of the CDR3 is TGTGCCAGCAGCAAAACGGGTGACAGGGTGGCCCTCCACTTT.

The chain has TRBV30 and TRBJ2-4, with D possibly being TRBD1 (6 bases). From germline, CDR1 is GTSNPN and CDR2 SVGIG (reference sequence). V dropped 2 bases and J dropped 7 bases, with 12 bases sitting between them. This CDR3 spans 13 amino acids. The CDR3 nucleotides are TGTGCCTGGAGTTACGGCAGGGGTAACATTCAGTACTTC. Its translation: CAWSYGRGNIQYF.